The 26 T cell receptor beta chains below come from one sample, sequenced in a study of T cells expressing NK-cell markers. TCRdb re-called the 5' RACE reads, yielding one record per CDR3 amino acid sequence without DNA. Seen in this sample are roughly 390,000 distinct CDR3 sequences; the ten most common clones hold roughly a tenth. The sequenced material came from blood T cells: a sorted CD56 or NKG2C T cell subset, CD4+ or CD8+ T cells, or bulk PBMC T cells (not recorded which). The receptors derive from a woman between 45 and 60 years old in good health.

This chain connects TRBV9 to TRBJ2-3; without DNA, the TCRdb call of TRBD1 cannot be checked. This CDR3 has 15 amino acids. Germline V CDR1 and CDR2: SGDLS, YYNGEE. CDR3 sequence reads: CASSVGQAPGDTQYF. The full variable domain, completed using reference TRBV9 and TRBJ2-3, is DSGVTQTPKHLITATGQRVTLRCSPRSGDLSVYWYQQSLDQGLQFLIQYYNGEERAKGNILERFSAQQFPDLHSELNLSSLELGDSALYFCASSVGQAPGDTQYFGPGTRLTVL.

V gene TRBV7-2 combines with J gene TRBJ2-2; TCRdb's D call of TRBD2 is untestable without DNA. The germline gives CDR1 SGHTA, CDR2 FQGNSA. The CDR3 is 15 residues long. CDR3 region: CASSEAGGGTGELFF.

The chain links TRBV4-1 to TRBJ1-4; TCRdb designates TRBD1, a call that cannot be tested without DNA. The CDR3 is 15 residues long. Per germline, CDR1 MGHRA and CDR2 YSYEKL. CDR3 sequence: CASSQDQGFSEKLFF.

The chain joins TRBV4-1 to TRBJ1-2; lacking DNA, the TRBD1 call made by TCRdb goes unchecked. The CDR3 is 17 amino acids. From germline, CDR1 is MGHRA and CDR2 YSYEKL. The CDR3 sequence: CASSQDHPGLPIDGYTF.

This chain links TRBV10-3 with TRBJ2-2; TCRdb's D call, TRBD1, is unchecked because there is no DNA. The CDR3 covers 14 residues. Per germline, CDR1 ENHRY and CDR2 SYGVKD. The CDR3 region is CAISTGTGTGELFF.

The CDR3 is CASSIGGINNEQFF. The rearrangement links TRBV5-1 to TRBJ2-1. The V gene's germline CDR1 is SGHRS and CDR2 YFSETQ. The CDR3 extends over 14 amino acids.

The chain couples TRBV9 to TRBJ2-1; the TCRdb D gene call, TRBD2, has no DNA to confirm it. Germline lookup yields CDR1 SGDLS and CDR2 YYNGEE. CDR3 length: 17 residues. The CDR3 region is CASSVAPSGQNYNEQFF.

The chain is built from TRBV4-1 and TRBJ2-7; TCRdb's D call of TRBD1 is untestable without DNA. The CDR3 spans 16 residues. The germline gives CDR1 MGHRA, CDR2 YSYEKL. The CDR3 spells CASSQDSSGTRYEQYF.

V and J are TRBV7-9 and TRBJ1-3; TCRdb outputs TRBD1, but without DNA this stays unchecked. This CDR3 has 16 residues. Germline lookup yields CDR1 SEHNR and CDR2 FQNEAQ (reference sequence). CDR3 region: CASSLDGQGTGNTIYF.

The chain joins TRBV7-9 to TRBJ2-2; TCRdb designates TRBD2, a call that cannot be tested without DNA. Germline assignment: CDR1 SEHNR and CDR2 FQNEAQ (reference sequence). This CDR3 is 18 amino acids long. The chain's CDR3 is CASSEPPKRGPNTGELFF.

The gene calls are TRBV5-1 and TRBJ2-7. CDR1 is SGHRS and CDR2 is YFSETQ in the germline V gene. The CDR3 spans 13 residues. CDR3 in amino acids: CASGFDFSYEQYF. Complete variable domain (other parts from reference TRBV5-1 and TRBJ2-7): KAGVTQTPRYLIKTRGQQVTLSCSPISGHRSVSWYQQTPGQGLQFLFEYFSETQRNKGNFPGRFSGRQFSNSRSEMNVSTLELGDSALYLCASGFDFSYEQYFGPGTRLTVT.

This chain uses TRBV6-5 with TRBJ1-5; absent DNA, TCRdb's TRBD1 call cannot be checked. The CDR3 length is 15 residues. Germline CDR1 and CDR2: MNHEY and SVGAGI. The CDR3 sequence is CASSRDTERGQPQHF.

The J gene is TRBJ1-1, the V gene TRBV6-1; TCRdb's D call, TRBD1, is unchecked because there is no DNA. There are 15 residues in the CDR3. CDR1 and CDR2 (germline): MNHNS, SASEGT. The CDR3 here is CASSDRGDRNTEAFF.

The chain joins TRBV3-1 to TRBJ2-3; checking the TCRdb D call of TRBD2 is not possible without DNA. Germline CDR1 and CDR2: LGHDT and YNNKEL (reference sequence). CDR3 length: 17 residues. This CDR3 is CASSQQTSGRAIDTQYF.

This rearrangement joins TRBV10-1 to TRBJ1-1. The CDR3 has 16 residues. Per germline, CDR1 WNHNN and CDR2 SYGVQD (reference sequence). The CDR3 here is CASSERPAGGGTEAFF.

This chain joins TRBV10-3 and TRBJ2-2; TCRdb's D gene call, TRBD1, goes unchecked for lack of DNA. Germline V gene data show CDR1 as ENHRY and CDR2 as SYGVKD. CDR3 length equals 15 residues. The CDR3 protein is CAIRRGQPNTGELFF.

The chain recombines TRBV10-3 with TRBJ1-5. The germline gives CDR1 ENHRY, CDR2 SYGVKD. This CDR3 comprises 13 residues. CDR3 amino acids: CAITEDRNQPQHF.

CDR3 in amino acids: CASSVAPLGSIRWELFF. The chain carries TRBV9 and TRBJ2-2. Germline V gene lookup returns CDR1 SGDLS and CDR2 YYNGEE. The CDR3 consists of 17 residues.

The CDR3 loop reads CATEFNPSPYNEQFF. The V call is TRBV28, the J call TRBJ2-1. From germline, CDR1 is MDHEN and CDR2 SYDVKM. The CDR3 contains 15 residues.

The V call is TRBV5-5, the J call TRBJ2-7. In germline, CDR1 is SGHKS, CDR2 YYEKEE (reference sequence). The CDR3 is 15 amino acids. The CDR3 sequence: CASSHDLGAANEQYF.

V is TRBV10-3 and J is TRBJ1-4. The CDR3 length is 14 residues. Germline V gene lookup returns CDR1 ENHRY and CDR2 SYGVKD. The CDR3 sequence is CAICRDPTNEKLFF.

The V call is TRBV10-2, the J call TRBJ1-2. The CDR3 covers 13 residues. Per the germline V gene, CDR1 is WSHSY and CDR2 is SAAADI. The CDR3 here is CASSEWTAYGYTF.

This chain joins TRBV12-3 or TRBV12-4 and TRBJ1-1; the TCRdb call, TRBD1, lacks DNA for checking. This CDR3 is 18 amino acids long. The CDR3 loop reads CASSPRQGGVLLDPEAFF.

The V gene is TRBV11-2, the J gene TRBJ2-7. CDR1 SGHAT and CDR2 FQNNGV come from the germline V gene. This CDR3 spans 14 amino acids. CDR3 residues: CASTRWRNSYEQYF.

J is TRBJ2-1 and V is TRBV28; the TCRdb D gene call, TRBD1, has no DNA to confirm it. From germline, CDR1 is MDHEN and CDR2 SYDVKM. The CDR3 covers 13 residues. The CDR3 sequence: CASTNRVNNEQFF.

The CDR3 loop is CASSLDFAGGTDTQYF. The V gene is TRBV28, the J gene TRBJ2-3; the D call from TCRdb, TRBD2, cannot be confirmed without DNA. CDR1 and CDR2 from the germline V gene are MDHEN and SYDVKM. This CDR3 region has 16 residues.